These T cell receptor beta chains were read from a single sample in a study of cytomegalovirus exposure and HLA in healthy donors. Measured with immunoSEQ multiplex PCR; TCRdb has only the in-frame clones, and not every one. The repertoire consists of 150,000 or so clones, with 84% occurring once and the leading ten covering around 0.96%. Source material: PBMCs. Receptors were obtained from a man aged 25-45 years in good health and CMV-seronegative. Both conserved end residues are part of each CDR3. A D gene is named only where the DNA matches it firmly. The size entry is marked missing in some rows and otherwise reads once, few, many or a size class.

J gene: TRBJ1-2; D gene: .; V gene: TRBV15; clone size: .; CDR3 protein: CATSRDPLSGLDGYTF; CDR3 DNA: TGTGCCACCAGCAGAGATCCTTTATCGGGACTCGATGGCTACACCTTC
J gene: TRBJ2-3; D gene: TRBD2; V gene: TRBV11-2; clone size: few; CDR3 protein: CASSSTSGITDTQYF; CDR3 DNA: TGTGCCAGCAGCTCCACTAGCGGGATAACAGATACGCAGTATTTT
J gene: TRBJ1-5; D gene: TRBD1; V gene: TRBV6-1; clone size: .; CDR3 protein: CASSGTGGVQPQHF; CDR3 DNA: TGTGCCAGCAGTGGGACAGGGGGTGTTCAGCCCCAGCATTTT
J gene: TRBJ2-3; D gene: .; V gene: TRBV29-1; clone size: .; CDR3 protein: CSVVQGFADTQYF; CDR3 DNA: TGCAGCGTTGTGCAGGGATTCGCAGATACGCAGTATTTT
J gene: TRBJ1-2; D gene: .; V gene: TRBV5-1; clone size: few; CDR3 protein: CASSSDSGRYGYTF; CDR3 DNA: TGCGCCAGCAGCTCCGACAGTGGCCGTTATGGCTACACCTTC
J gene: TRBJ1-6; D gene: .; V gene: TRBV16; clone size: .; CDR3 protein: CASSQSERVTLHF; CDR3 DNA: TGTGCCAGCAGCCAATCAGAGAGGGTAACCCTCCACTTT
J gene: TRBJ1-4; D gene: .; V gene: TRBV19; clone size: .; CDR3 protein: CASSKDHSEKLFF; CDR3 DNA: TGTGCCAGTAGTAAAGATCACTCGGAAAAACTGTTTTTT
J gene: TRBJ1-5; D gene: .; V gene: TRBV19; clone size: few; CDR3 protein: CASSIGQKGNQPQHF; CDR3 DNA: TGTGCCAGTAGTATAGGCCAGAAAGGCAATCAGCCCCAGCATTTT
J gene: TRBJ2-3; D gene: .; V gene: TRBV28; clone size: .; CDR3 protein: CASSLVGAGTDTQYF; CDR3 DNA: TGTGCCAGCAGTTTAGTGGGGGCGGGCACAGATACGCAGTATTTT
J gene: TRBJ2-2; D gene: .; V gene: TRBV7-9; clone size: once; CDR3 protein: CSSSRRGVPNTGELFF; CDR3 DNA: TGTTCCAGCAGCCGTCGCGGGGTCCCGAACACCGGGGAGCTGTTTTTT
J gene: TRBJ1-5; D gene: .; V gene: TRBV28; clone size: .; CDR3 protein: CASGGFVNQPQHF; CDR3 DNA: TGTGCCAGCGGGGGGTTTGTCAATCAGCCCCAGCATTTT
J gene: TRBJ2-7; D gene: TRBD1; V gene: TRBV2; clone size: .; CDR3 protein: CASSVGTGMFYEQYF; CDR3 DNA: TGTGCCAGCAGTGTAGGGACAGGTATGTTCTACGAGCAGTACTTC
J gene: TRBJ2-1; D gene: .; V gene: TRBV1; clone size: few; CDR3 protein: CTSSQDNDTTYTKLAGPHNEQFF; CDR3 DNA: TGCACCAGCAGCCAAGATAATGACACCACCTATACAAAACTTGCGGGCCCCCACAATGAGCAGTTCTTC
J gene: TRBJ1-1; D gene: .; V gene: TRBV25-1; clone size: .; CDR3 protein: CASSDLYEAFF; CDR3 DNA: TGTGCCAGCAGTGACCTATATGAAGCTTTCTTT
J gene: TRBJ1-1; D gene: .; V gene: TRBV6-6; clone size: .; CDR3 protein: CASITEQGEAFF; CDR3 DNA: TGTGCCAGCATCACGGAGCAGGGAGAAGCTTTCTTT
J gene: TRBJ2-1; D gene: TRBD2; V gene: TRBV12-5; clone size: .; CDR3 protein: CASGRLAGGLNEQFF; CDR3 DNA: TGTGCTAGTGGGAGGCTAGCGGGGGGGCTGAATGAGCAGTTCTTC
J gene: TRBJ2-3; D gene: .; V gene: TRBV28; clone size: .; CDR3 protein: CASHIAGTDTQYF; CDR3 DNA: TGTGCCAGCCACATAGCGGGCACAGATACGCAGTATTTT
J gene: TRBJ1-1; D gene: TRBD1; V gene: TRBV10-2; clone size: .; CDR3 protein: CASRGQGKTEAFF; CDR3 DNA: TGCGCCAGCAGAGGACAGGGGAAGACTGAAGCTTTCTTT
J gene: TRBJ2-1; D gene: .; V gene: TRBV4-3; clone size: .; CDR3 protein: CASSQDRGLYYPNEQFF; CDR3 DNA: TGCGCCAGCAGCCAAGATAGAGGACTATACTACCCGAATGAGCAGTTCTTC
J gene: TRBJ2-7; D gene: .; V gene: TRBV5-1; clone size: few; CDR3 protein: CASSLEPRGTYEQYF; CDR3 DNA: TGCGCCAGCAGCTTGGAACCCCGGGGAACCTACGAGCAGTACTTC
J gene: TRBJ2-7; D gene: TRBD2; V gene: TRBV18; clone size: .; CDR3 protein: CASSPKITSGSYEQYF; CDR3 DNA: TGTGCCAGCTCACCCAAAATAACTAGCGGGAGTTACGAGCAGTACTTC
J gene: TRBJ1-2; D gene: TRBD1; V gene: TRBV7-8; clone size: .; CDR3 protein: CASSDRGTDYGYTF; CDR3 DNA: TGTGCCAGCAGCGATCGGGGGACAGACTATGGCTACACCTTC
J gene: TRBJ2-1; D gene: TRBD2; V gene: TRBV5-1; clone size: .; CDR3 protein: CASSPGTSGRTEQFF; CDR3 DNA: TGCGCCAGCAGCCCCGGGACTAGCGGGAGGACTGAGCAGTTCTTC
J gene: TRBJ1-6; D gene: TRBD1; V gene: TRBV7-2; clone size: .; CDR3 protein: CASSLMGQDNSPLHF; CDR3 DNA: TGTGCCAGCAGCTTGATGGGACAGGATAATTCACCCCTCCACTTT
J gene: TRBJ2-3; D gene: TRBD2; V gene: TRBV5-4; clone size: .; CDR3 protein: CASSTLLAGDTDTQYF; CDR3 DNA: TGTGCCAGCAGCACCCTCCTAGCGGGGGACACAGATACGCAGTATTTT
J gene: TRBJ2-1; D gene: TRBD2; V gene: TRBV13; clone size: .; CDR3 protein: CASKEGAGGPRGNEQFF; CDR3 DNA: TGTGCCAGCAAGGAGGGAGCGGGGGGGCCGAGGGGGAATGAGCAGTTCTTC
J gene: TRBJ2-3; D gene: TRBD2; V gene: TRBV5-4; clone size: once; CDR3 protein: CASSPRDYTDTQYF; CDR3 DNA: TGTGCCAGCAGCCCCCGGGACTATACAGATACGCAGTATTTT
J gene: TRBJ2-7; D gene: TRBD1; V gene: TRBV28; clone size: .; CDR3 protein: CASSRDSYEQYF; CDR3 DNA: TGTGCCAGCAGTCGGGACAGCTACGAGCAGTACTTC
J gene: TRBJ1-2; D gene: .; V gene: TRBV5-4; clone size: .; CDR3 protein: CASSLDSGYTF; CDR3 DNA: TGTGCCAGCAGCTTGGATAGTGGCTACACCTTC
J gene: TRBJ2-1; D gene: TRBD1; V gene: TRBV28; clone size: .; CDR3 protein: CASRDRGYEQFF; CDR3 DNA: TGTGCCAGCAGGGACAGGGGTTACGAGCAGTTCTTC
J gene: TRBJ2-5; D gene: .; V gene: TRBV18; clone size: once; CDR3 protein: CASSPLEGVSGTQYF; CDR3 DNA: TGTGCCAGCTCACCACTCGAGGGGGTTTCGGGGACCCAGTACTTC
J gene: TRBJ2-5; D gene: TRBD2; V gene: TRBV7-3; clone size: .; CDR3 protein: CASSTSAQETQYF; CDR3 DNA: TGTGCCAGCAGTACTAGCGCTCAAGAGACCCAGTACTTC
J gene: TRBJ1-4; D gene: .; V gene: TRBV5-4; clone size: once; CDR3 protein: CASSKGATNEKLFF; CDR3 DNA: TGTGCCAGCAGCAAGGGGGCAACTAATGAAAAACTGTTTTTT
J gene: TRBJ2-5; D gene: TRBD2; V gene: TRBV9; clone size: once; CDR3 protein: CASSVAGTRQETQYF; CDR3 DNA: TGTGCCAGCAGCGTGGCCGGGACTAGGCAAGAGACCCAGTACTTC
J gene: TRBJ2-5; D gene: .; V gene: TRBV11-3; clone size: .; CDR3 protein: CASSLDGTQLGTQYF; CDR3 DNA: TGTGCCAGCAGCTTAGATGGGACACAACTTGGGACCCAGTACTTC
J gene: TRBJ1-3; D gene: TRBD1; V gene: TRBV5-8; clone size: .; CDR3 protein: CASSLRGQGAGNTIYF; CDR3 DNA: TGTGCCAGCAGCTTAAGAGGGCAGGGGGCCGGAAACACCATATATTTT
J gene: TRBJ1-4; D gene: .; V gene: TRBV5-4; clone size: .; CDR3 protein: CASSRRAGKGEKLFF; CDR3 DNA: TGTGCCAGCAGCCGTCGGGCAGGGAAGGGTGAAAAACTGTTTTTT
J gene: TRBJ2-2; D gene: TRBD2; V gene: TRBV5-4; clone size: .; CDR3 protein: CASSSIAGGVTGELFF; CDR3 DNA: TGTGCCAGCAGCTCCATAGCGGGGGGGGTCACCGGGGAGCTGTTTTTT
J gene: TRBJ1-1; D gene: TRBD1; V gene: TRBV6-5; clone size: .; CDR3 protein: CARRTGKDTEAFF; CDR3 DNA: TGTGCCAGACGGACAGGGAAGGACACTGAAGCTTTCTTT
J gene: TRBJ2-5; D gene: TRBD1; V gene: TRBV2; clone size: .; CDR3 protein: CASTRDREETQYF; CDR3 DNA: TGTGCCAGCACGCGCGACAGGGAAGAGACCCAGTACTTC
J gene: TRBJ2-1; D gene: .; V gene: TRBV4-3; clone size: .; CDR3 protein: CASSQDLEGNEQFF; CDR3 DNA: TGCGCCAGCAGCCAAGATCTAGAGGGAAATGAGCAGTTCTTC
J gene: TRBJ2-1; D gene: TRBD2; V gene: TRBV28; clone size: .; CDR3 protein: CASSSYTRLAADNEQFF; CDR3 DNA: TGTGCCAGCAGCTCCTATACGAGACTAGCGGCCGACAATGAGCAGTTCTTC
J gene: TRBJ1-6; D gene: .; V gene: TRBV6-5; clone size: .; CDR3 protein: CASTLGTWVSPLHF; CDR3 DNA: TGTGCCAGCACTCTGGGGACATGGGTTTCACCCCTCCACTTT
J gene: TRBJ1-1; D gene: TRBD1; V gene: TRBV6-1; clone size: .; CDR3 protein: CASSVDRGRPEAFF; CDR3 DNA: TGTGCCAGCAGTGTTGACAGGGGAAGGCCTGAAGCTTTCTTT
J gene: TRBJ1-5; D gene: .; V gene: TRBV7-9; clone size: .; CDR3 protein: CASSTTGVTGNQPQHF; CDR3 DNA: TGTGCCAGCAGCACAACCGGGGTCACGGGGAATCAGCCCCAGCATTTT
J gene: TRBJ2-7; D gene: TRBD2; V gene: TRBV15; clone size: .; CDR3 protein: CATSRIQGGLAYEQYF; CDR3 DNA: TGTGCCACCAGCCGAATCCAAGGAGGACTAGCCTACGAGCAGTACTTC
J gene: TRBJ2-7; D gene: TRBD1; V gene: TRBV6-5; clone size: .; CDR3 protein: CASSQTGDEQYF; CDR3 DNA: TGTGCCAGCAGTCAGACAGGGGACGAGCAGTACTTC
J gene: TRBJ1-1; D gene: .; V gene: TRBV7-8; clone size: .; CDR3 protein: CASSLGGVRTEAFF; CDR3 DNA: TGTGCCAGCAGCTTAGGGGGGGTGAGGACTGAAGCTTTCTTT
J gene: TRBJ2-1; D gene: TRBD1; V gene: TRBV2; clone size: .; CDR3 protein: CASMDRGTRDEQFF; CDR3 DNA: TGTGCCAGCATGGACAGGGGAACTCGCGATGAGCAGTTCTTC
J gene: TRBJ2-4; D gene: .; V gene: TRBV19; clone size: .; CDR3 protein: CASTPGRVVLAKNIQYF; CDR3 DNA: TGTGCCAGTACCCCGGGTCGGGTCGTCCTAGCCAAAAACATTCAGTACTTC
J gene: TRBJ2-1; D gene: .; V gene: TRBV6-5; clone size: .; CDR3 protein: CASSYSLALGENEQFF; CDR3 DNA: TGTGCCAGCAGTTACTCGTTGGCCCTCGGGGAGAATGAGCAGTTCTTC
J gene: TRBJ2-5; D gene: .; V gene: TRBV15; clone size: few; CDR3 protein: CATSRDRVGLETQYF; CDR3 DNA: TGTGCCACCAGCAGAGATAGAGTGGGCTTAGAGACCCAGTACTTC
J gene: TRBJ2-7; D gene: .; V gene: TRBV19; clone size: .; CDR3 protein: CARGWAGAYEQYF; CDR3 DNA: TGTGCCAGGGGGTGGGCAGGGGCCTACGAGCAGTACTTC